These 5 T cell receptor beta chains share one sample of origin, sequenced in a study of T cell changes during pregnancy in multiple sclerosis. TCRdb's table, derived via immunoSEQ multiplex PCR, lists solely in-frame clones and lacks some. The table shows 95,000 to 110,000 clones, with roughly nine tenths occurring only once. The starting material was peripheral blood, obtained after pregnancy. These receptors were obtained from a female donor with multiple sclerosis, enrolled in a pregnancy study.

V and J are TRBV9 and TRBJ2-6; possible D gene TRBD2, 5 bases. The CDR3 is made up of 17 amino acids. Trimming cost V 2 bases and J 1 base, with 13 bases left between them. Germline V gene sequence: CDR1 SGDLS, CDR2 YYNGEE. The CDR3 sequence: CASSVDWSGSGANVLTF. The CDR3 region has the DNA TGTGCCAGCAGCGTTGATTGGTCGGGGTCTGGGGCCAACGTCCTGACTTTC.

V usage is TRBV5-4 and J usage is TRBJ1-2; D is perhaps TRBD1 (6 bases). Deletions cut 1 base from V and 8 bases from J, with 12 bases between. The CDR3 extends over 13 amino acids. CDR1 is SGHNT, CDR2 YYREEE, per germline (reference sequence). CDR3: CASSLTGTGGYTF. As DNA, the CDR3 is TGTGCCAGCAGCTTGACAGGGACCGGCGGCTACACCTTC. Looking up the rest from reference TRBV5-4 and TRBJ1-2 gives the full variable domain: ETGVTQSPTHLIKTRGQQVTLRCSSQSGHNTVSWYQQALGQGPQFIFQYYREEENGRGNFPPRFSGLQFPNYSSELNVNALELDDSALYLCASSLTGTGGYTFGSGTRLTVV.

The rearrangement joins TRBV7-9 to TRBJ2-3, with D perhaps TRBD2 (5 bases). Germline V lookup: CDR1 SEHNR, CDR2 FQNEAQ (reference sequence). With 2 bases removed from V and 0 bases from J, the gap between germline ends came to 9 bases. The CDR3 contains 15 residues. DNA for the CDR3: TGTGCCAGCAGCTTAAGAAGCGGAAGCACAGATACGCAGTATTTT. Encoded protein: CASSLRSGSTDTQYF.

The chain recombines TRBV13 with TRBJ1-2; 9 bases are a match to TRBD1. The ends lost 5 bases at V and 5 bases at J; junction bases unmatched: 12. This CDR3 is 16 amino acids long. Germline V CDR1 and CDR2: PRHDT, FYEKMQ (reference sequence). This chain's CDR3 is CASSALGQGIQYGYTF. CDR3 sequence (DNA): TGTGCCAGCAGCGCCTTGGGACAGGGTATTCAATATGGCTACACCTTC.

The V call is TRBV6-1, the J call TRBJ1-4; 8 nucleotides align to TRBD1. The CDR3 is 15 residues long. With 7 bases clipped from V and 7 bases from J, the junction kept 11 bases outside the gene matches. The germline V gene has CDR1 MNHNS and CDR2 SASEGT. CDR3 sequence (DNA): TGTGCCAGCACCCTCACCAGGGGGCTCGGTGAAAAACTGTTTTTT. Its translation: CASTLTRGLGEKLFF.